The 32 T cell receptor beta chains given below trace back to one sample, sequenced in a study of Ad26.COV2.S vaccination and SARS-CoV-2 variants. Sequencing used immunoSEQ multiplex PCR; TCRdb keeps in-frame clones, though not all of them. The sample contains over 200,000 clones, around 87% of which appear only once. The treatment denotes: roughly 20 received Ad26.COV2.S at low or high dose, single or two shots; roughly 5 received placebo; per-sample allocation not given. It was on day 63 after the first vaccine or placebo injection that samples were taken. The sample consisted of peripheral blood, taken in a trial of Ad26.COV2.S vaccine versus placebo. The receptors originated from a person aged 18-65 years who received the Ad26.COV2.S COVID-19 vaccine or a placebo.

This clone was counted a single time. The rearrangement links TRBV5-1 to TRBJ2-3; 11 nucleotides agree with TRBD1. V dropped 4 bases and J dropped 4; count of bases not matched to a gene: 2. This CDR3 contains 14 residues. Germline V gene sequence: CDR1 SGHRS, CDR2 YFSETQ. The CDR3 region has the DNA TGCGCCAGCAGCCAGGGACAGGGGGCAGATACGCAGTATTTT. The encoded protein is CASSQGQGADTQYF.

The chain couples TRBV10-3 to TRBJ2-2; 10 bases map to TRBD2. V trimming: 9 bases; J trimming: 7 bases; junction bases outside the gene matches: 11. Germline loops: CDR1 ENHRY, CDR2 SYGVKD. The CDR3 is 15 amino acids. The CDR3 sequence: CAMRDTSGKIGELFF. CDR3 in DNA: TGTGCCATGAGAGATACTAGCGGGAAAATCGGGGAGCTGTTTTTT.

The gene calls are TRBV28 and TRBJ2-7; 9 nucleotides match TRBD2. In germline, CDR1 is MDHEN, CDR2 SYDVKM. The CDR3 loop spans 13 amino acids. V trimming: 3 bases; J trimming: 4 bases; junction bases outside the gene matches: 1. CDR3 sequence: CASSFSGSYEQYF. The CDR3 coding sequence is TGTGCCAGCAGTTTTAGCGGGAGTTACGAGCAGTACTTC. The entire variable domain, with the rest obtained from reference TRBV28 and TRBJ2-7, is as follows: DVKVTQSSRYLVKRTGEKVFLECVQDMDHENMFWYRQDPGLGLRLIYFSYDVKMKEKGDIPEGYSVSREKKERFSLILESASTNQTSMYLCASSFSGSYEQYFGPGTRLTVT.

V usage is TRBV5-1 and J usage is TRBJ2-3, with 13 positions matching TRBD2. Germline CDR1 and CDR2: SGHRS and YFSETQ. There are 16 residues in the CDR3. Losses at the gene ends were 4 bases for V and 4 bases for J; bases not matched to a gene: 6. The DNA of the CDR3 is TGCGCCAGCAGCGCCTCGACTAGCGGGAGGTCAGATACGCAGTATTTT. Amino acids: CASSASTSGRSDTQYF.

The chain's CDR3 is CASSIAPYYEQYF. CDR3 nucleotide sequence: TGTGCCAGTAGTATAGCTCCTTACTACGAGCAGTACTTC. The chain carries TRBV19 and TRBJ2-7; no definite D call. V lost 1 base to trimming and J lost 3 bases, with 7 bases between them. This CDR3 is 13 amino acids long. Germline CDR1 and CDR2: LNHDA and SQIVND (reference sequence).

The chain uses TRBV9 and TRBJ1-6, with 8 bases matching TRBD1. The length of the CDR3 is 16 residues. V lost 4 bases to trimming and J lost 4 bases; unmatched junction nucleotides: 7. CDR1 and CDR2 (germline): SGDLS, YYNGEE. The DNA of the CDR3 is TGTGCCAGCAGCCCAAAGGACAGGGAGTATAATTCACCCCTCCACTTT. The encoded protein is CASSPKDREYNSPLHF. Complete variable domain (other parts from reference TRBV9 and TRBJ1-6): DSGVTQTPKHLITATGQRVTLRCSPRSGDLSVYWYQQSLDQGLQFLIQYYNGEERAKGNILERFSAQQFPDLHSELNLSSLELGDSALYFCASSPKDREYNSPLHFGNGTRLTVT.

V and J are TRBV2 and TRBJ2-2, with TRBD1 matching 10 bases. Germline CDR1 SNHLY, CDR2 FYNNEI. This CDR3 is built from 15 residues. The V gene end was trimmed by 7 bases and the J gene end by 4 bases; junction bases not matched to a gene: 6. CDR3 coding DNA: TGTGCCAGCACCAGGACAGGGGGGAGCACCGGGGAGCTGTTTTTT. It is translated as CASTRTGGSTGELFF.

J is TRBJ1-2 and V is TRBV6-5; no reliable D call. Trimming left V 5 bases short and J 0 bases short, with 13 bases between. Germline V gives CDR1 MNHEY, CDR2 SVGAGI. There are 15 residues in the CDR3. CDR3 in amino acids: CASSLDRRANYGYTF. CDR3 DNA sequence: TGTGCCAGCAGTCTCGACCGAAGAGCTAACTATGGCTACACCTTC.

CDR3 sequence: CASTTSGSPSTDTQYF. CDR3 coding DNA: TGCGCCAGCACGACTAGCGGGAGTCCTAGCACAGATACGCAGTATTTT. The chain has TRBV5-1 and TRBJ2-3; TRBD2 agrees at 12 bases. The CDR3 extends over 16 amino acids. V dropped 6 bases and J dropped 0; count of bases not matched to a gene: 5. CDR1 and CDR2 from the germline V gene are SGHRS and YFSETQ.

V usage is TRBV29-1 and J usage is TRBJ2-1; possibly TRBD1 for D (5 bases). Trimming took off 4 bases at V and 7 bases at J, with 8 bases between the two ends. CDR1 and CDR2 (germline): SQVTM, ANQGSEA. This CDR3 has 11 amino acids. The CDR3 here is CSVVPGNEQFF. The CDR3 nucleotides are TGCAGCGTTGTACCAGGGAATGAGCAGTTCTTC.

This clone was counted a single time. The chain uses TRBV10-2 and TRBJ1-1; TRBD1 matches at 7 bases. The CDR3 is made up of 16 amino acids. With 3 bases clipped from V and 2 bases from J, the junction kept 9 bases outside the gene matches. The germline V gene encodes CDR1 WSHSY and CDR2 SAAADI. The CDR3 DNA sequence: TGCGCCAGCAGTGAAGGCAGGGGGGTGGGCAACACTGAAGCTTTCTTT. It encodes CASSEGRGVGNTEAFF.

DNA for the CDR3: TGTGCCAGCAGAGTCGGGGTCCACGAGCAGTACTTC. Amino acid sequence: CASRVGVHEQYF. This sequence joins TRBV12-3 or TRBV12-4 and TRBJ2-7; tentative D call: TRBD2 (5 bases). The CDR3 loop spans 12 amino acids. V was clipped by 6 bases and J by 5 bases, with 11 bases between them.

The V and J genes are TRBV18 and TRBJ1-3; 8 bases match TRBD1. CDR1 is KGHSH, CDR2 LQKENI, per germline. V dropped 3 bases and J dropped 0; count of bases not matched to a gene: 4. The CDR3 is made up of 16 amino acids. The CDR3 loop reads CASSPRQGTSGNTIYF. CDR3 nucleotides: TGTGCCAGCTCACCTCGACAGGGGACCTCTGGAAACACCATATATTTT.

This chain links TRBV18 with TRBJ2-2; D remains unclear. The length of the CDR3 is 16 residues. The V and J ends lost 0 bases and 7 bases respectively, with 15 bases between them. In germline, CDR1 is KGHSH, CDR2 LQKENI. The CDR3 protein is CASSPPGGGGGGELFF. The CDR3 DNA reads as TGTGCCAGCTCACCACCGGGTGGCGGTGGCGGCGGGGAGCTGTTTTTT.

The chain combines TRBV5-1 with TRBJ2-1; D possibly uses TRBD1 or TRBD2 (5 bases each). This CDR3 is built from 15 residues. CDR1 and CDR2 (germline): SGHRS, YFSETQ. Trimming pared 5 bases from V and 0 bases from J, leaving 12 bases between. In nucleotides, the CDR3 is TGCGCCAGCAGTACGGGTGGGGGCTCCTACAATGAGCAGTTCTTC. Translation gives CASSTGGGSYNEQFF.

In regard to this clone: One junction end disagrees with the germline gene, perhaps due to a read error. The rearrangement joins TRBV19 to TRBJ1-2, with a tentative D call TRBD1 (5 bases). The V gene's germline CDR1 is LNHDA and CDR2 SQIVND (reference sequence). CDR3 length: 13 residues. Here the CDR3 reads CASSKTDNYGHTF. The CDR3 DNA reads TGTGCCAGTAGTAAGACAGATAACTATGGCCACACCTTC.

A word on this clone: At the DNA level, this CDR3 is encoded by other sequences in the same sample as well. The chain recombines TRBV7-3 with TRBJ2-2; D not resolved. Between the trimmed V and J ends, which lost 3 bases and 1 base, there was a span of 6 bases. CDR3 size: 14 residues. Germline CDR1 reads SGHTA; CDR2 reads FQGTGA. The CDR3 sequence: CASSLRGNTGELFF. The CDR3 coding sequence is TGTGCCAGCAGCTTGAGAGGGAACACCGGGGAGCTGTTTTTT.

The CDR3 here is CASSPRGQGVGTEAFF. The CDR3, as DNA: TGTGCCAGTAGTCCTCGGGGACAGGGGGTGGGCACTGAAGCTTTCTTT. The rearrangement joins TRBV19 to TRBJ1-1; 11 nucleotides line up with TRBD1. Germline CDR1 LNHDA, CDR2 SQIVND (reference sequence). V was clipped by 5 bases and J by 4 bases; unmatched bases: 9. The CDR3 extends over 16 amino acids.

CDR3 DNA: TGTGCCAGCAGTGCCGTGGGTTTAAAGCGGCAGTTCTTC. This encodes CASSAVGLKRQFF. This rearrangement joins TRBV28 to TRBJ2-1, with D unclear. Germline V gene sequence: CDR1 MDHEN, CDR2 SYDVKM. The CDR3 consists of 13 residues. Trimming cost V 5 bases and J 12 bases, with 17 bases left between them.

This clone was observed a few times. The chain joins TRBV11-2 to TRBJ1-2; no firm D call. The CDR3 has 14 amino acids. Per the germline V gene, CDR1 is SGHAT and CDR2 is FQNNGV. Trimming cost V 1 base and J 1 base, with 7 bases left between them. The CDR3, as DNA: TGTGCCAGCAGCTTAGCCACCCTTAACTATGGCTACACCTTC. This gives the protein CASSLATLNYGYTF.

The genes are TRBV10-3 and TRBJ2-3; 11 nucleotides line up with TRBD2. The CDR3 loop spans 15 amino acids. CDR1 is ENHRY and CDR2 is SYGVKD in the germline V gene. The junction had 6 bases not matched to a gene; V was cut back by 7 bases and J by 3 bases. The chain's CDR3 is CAITMGLAETDTQYF. CDR3 nucleotides: TGTGCCATCACCATGGGACTAGCGGAAACAGATACGCAGTATTTT.

The chain has TRBV5-1 and TRBJ2-7; TRBD1 aligns across 8 bases. CDR3 size: 15 residues. Germline CDR1 and CDR2: SGHRS and YFSETQ. The ends lost 3 bases at V and 4 bases at J; junction bases unmatched: 9. As DNA, the CDR3 is TGCGCCAGCAGCTGGGGGACAGGACAAGGGTACGAGCAGTACTTC. It codes for CASSWGTGQGYEQYF.

The V call is TRBV7-2, the J call TRBJ2-3; perhaps TRBD2 as D (6 bases). This CDR3 spans 16 amino acids. V lost 6 bases, J lost 1 base, and 17 bases lay in between. Germline loops: CDR1 SGHTA, CDR2 FQGNSA. CDR3 sequence reads: CASSSYPQRGTDTQYF. As DNA, the CDR3 is TGTGCCAGCAGTTCTTACCCCCAGCGGGGCACAGATACGCAGTATTTT.

The chain recombines TRBV18 with TRBJ1-5; perhaps TRBD1 as D (6 bases). The germline V gene encodes CDR1 KGHSH and CDR2 LQKENI. Trimming removed 2 bases at V and 6 bases at J, with 14 bases between. The CDR3 is 15 residues long. Here the CDR3 reads CASSPSQGLGQPQHF. The CDR3 DNA reads TGTGCCAGCTCACCATCCCAGGGGCTCGGTCAGCCCCAGCATTTT.

Only a few counts were recorded for this clone. This chain connects TRBV30 to TRBJ2-7; no firm D call. This CDR3 region has 13 residues. V gave up 2 bases and J gave up 11 bases, with 19 bases separating them. The germline V gene has CDR1 GTSNPN and CDR2 SVGIG (reference sequence). CDR3 sequence: CAWSNGVRVKEYF. The CDR3 coding sequence is TGTGCCTGGAGTAACGGAGTTCGCGTAAAGGAGTACTTC.

The rearrangement joins TRBV6-5 to TRBJ2-7; the D gene could be TRBD1 or TRBD2 (5 bases each). The V and J ends lost 0 bases and 6 bases respectively, with 12 bases between them. The V gene's germline CDR1 is MNHEY and CDR2 SVGAGI. The CDR3 totals 14 residues. The CDR3 DNA is TGTGCCAGCAGTTACTCCGGGACCCCGAGCGAGCAGTACTTC. Amino acid sequence: CASSYSGTPSEQYF.

The V and J genes are TRBV4-3 and TRBJ1-2; D perhaps matches TRBD1 (6 bases). Trimming pared 1 base from V and 7 bases from J, leaving 13 bases between. The CDR3 extends over 14 amino acids. Germline V lookup: CDR1 LGHNA, CDR2 YSLEER. The CDR3 nucleotides read TGCGCCAGCAGCCAAGTCGGGGGGCTTACTGGCTACACCTTC. Protein sequence: CASSQVGGLTGYTF.

V gene TRBV6-5 combines with J gene TRBJ2-3, with a tentative D call TRBD2 (5 bases). V gave up 4 bases and J gave up 2 bases, with 16 bases separating them. Germline V gives CDR1 MNHEY, CDR2 SVGAGI. The CDR3 sequence is 16 residues long. The CDR3 coding sequence is TGTGCCAGCAGTTCCTCAGCCCTAGCATTCACAGATACGCAGTATTTT. This encodes CASSSSALAFTDTQYF.

The rearrangement joins TRBV27 to TRBJ2-1; D could derive from TRBD1 or TRBD2 (6 bases each). The CDR3 contains 17 residues. The germline gives CDR1 MNHEY, CDR2 SMNVEV (reference sequence). The V gene lost 2 bases and the J gene lost 7 bases, with 21 bases spanning the gap. CDR3 coding DNA: TGTGCCAGCAGTTTAGGGCTGGAGGGGGGTAGGATGAATGAGCAGTTCTTC. Encoded protein: CASSLGLEGGRMNEQFF.

The V gene is TRBV30, the J gene TRBJ2-7, with D possibly TRBD2 on 6 matching bases. Trimming stripped 5 bases from V and 1 base from J, with 15 bases between. The germline gives CDR1 GTSNPN, CDR2 SVGIG (reference sequence). This CDR3 is built from 14 residues. The CDR3 reads CAWGGMGKSYEQYF. CDR3 coding DNA: TGTGCCTGGGGAGGGATGGGGAAGTCCTACGAGCAGTACTTC.

The sample holds a few counts of this clone. The rearrangement joins TRBV30 to TRBJ2-7, with TRBD1 matching over 8 bases. The germline CDR1 and CDR2 sequences are GTSNPN and SVGIG (reference sequence). This CDR3 is 13 amino acids long. The V and J ends lost 2 bases and 4 bases, in that order; junction bases with no gene match: 4. The CDR3 DNA sequence: TGTGCCTGGAGTTCGGACAGGGAGTACGAGCAGTACTTC. Amino acid sequence: CAWSSDREYEQYF. Variable domain in full (rest from reference TRBV30 and TRBJ2-7): SQTIHQWPATLVQPVGSPLSLECTVEGTSNPNLYWYRQAAGRGLQLLFYSVGIGQISSEVPQNLSASRPQDRQFILSSKKLLLSDSGFYLCAWSSDREYEQYFGPGTRLTVT.

This CDR3 is CASSHLGLGGSSGNTIYF. The CDR3 coding sequence is TGCGCCAGCAGCCACCTGGGGCTCGGGGGTAGCTCTGGAAACACCATATATTTT. The V and J genes are TRBV4-3 and TRBJ1-3, with a weak D call TRBD1 (5 bases). The CDR3 is 18 amino acids. The germline V gene encodes CDR1 LGHNA and CDR2 YSLEER. The V end lost 3 bases, the J end lost 0 bases, and 18 bases lay between the germline ends.